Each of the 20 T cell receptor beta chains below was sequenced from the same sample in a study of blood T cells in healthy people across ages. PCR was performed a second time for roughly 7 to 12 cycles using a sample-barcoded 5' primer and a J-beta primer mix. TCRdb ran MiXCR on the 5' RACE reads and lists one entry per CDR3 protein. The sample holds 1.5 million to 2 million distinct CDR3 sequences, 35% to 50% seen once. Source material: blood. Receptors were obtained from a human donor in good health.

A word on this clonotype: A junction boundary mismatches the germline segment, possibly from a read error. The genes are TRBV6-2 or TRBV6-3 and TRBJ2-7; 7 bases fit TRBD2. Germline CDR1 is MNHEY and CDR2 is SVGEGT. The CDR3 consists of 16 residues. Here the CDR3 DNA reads TGTGCCGGCAGTTATTACGGCGGGGGAAGCTCCTACGAGCAGTACTTC. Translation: CAGSYYGGGSSYEQYF.

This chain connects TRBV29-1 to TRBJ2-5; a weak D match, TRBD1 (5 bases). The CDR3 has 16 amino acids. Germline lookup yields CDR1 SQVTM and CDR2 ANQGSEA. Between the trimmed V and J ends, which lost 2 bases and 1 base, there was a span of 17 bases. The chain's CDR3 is CSVERGWTPFQETQYF. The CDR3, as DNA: TGCAGCGTTGAAAGGGGATGGACACCTTTCCAAGAGACCCAGTACTTC.

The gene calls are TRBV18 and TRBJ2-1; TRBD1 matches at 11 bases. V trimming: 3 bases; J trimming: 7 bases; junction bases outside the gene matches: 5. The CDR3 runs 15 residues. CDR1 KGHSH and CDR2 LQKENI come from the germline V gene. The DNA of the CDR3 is TGTGCCAGCTCACCGGACAGGGGGCATTGGAATGAGCAGTTCTTC. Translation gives CASSPDRGHWNEQFF.

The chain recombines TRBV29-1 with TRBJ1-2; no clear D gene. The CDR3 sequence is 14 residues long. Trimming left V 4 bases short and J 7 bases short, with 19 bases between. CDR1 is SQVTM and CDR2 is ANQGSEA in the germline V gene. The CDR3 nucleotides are TGCAGCGTTGGACGTAGATTGAAGGATCGTGGCTACACCTTC. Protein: CSVGRRLKDRGYTF.

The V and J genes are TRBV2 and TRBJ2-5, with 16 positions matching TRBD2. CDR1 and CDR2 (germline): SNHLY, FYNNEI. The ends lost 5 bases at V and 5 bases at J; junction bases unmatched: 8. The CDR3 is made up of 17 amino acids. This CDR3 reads CASSPGTSGGAWETQYF. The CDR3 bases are TGTGCCAGCAGTCCCGGGACTAGCGGGGGGGCGTGGGAGACCCAGTACTTC.

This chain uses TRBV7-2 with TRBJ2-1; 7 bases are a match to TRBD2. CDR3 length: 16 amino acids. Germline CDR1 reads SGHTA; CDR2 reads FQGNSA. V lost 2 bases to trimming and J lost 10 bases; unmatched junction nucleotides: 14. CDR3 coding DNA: TGTGCCAGCAGCTTATTAGCCGTGGGGGGGAAGAACGAGCAGTTCTTC. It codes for CASSLLAVGGKNEQFF. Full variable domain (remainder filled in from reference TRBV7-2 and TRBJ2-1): GAGVSQSPSNKVTEKGKDVELRCDPISGHTALYWYRQSLGQGLEFLIYFQGNSAPDKSGLPSDRFSAERTGGSVSTLTIQRTQQEDSAVYLCASSLLAVGGKNEQFFGPGTRLTVL.

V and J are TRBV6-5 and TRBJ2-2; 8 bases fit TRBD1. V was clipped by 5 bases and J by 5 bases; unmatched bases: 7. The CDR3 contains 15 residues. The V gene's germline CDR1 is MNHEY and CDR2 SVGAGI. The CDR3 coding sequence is TGTGCCAGCAGTCGGACAGGGAAGTCAACCGGGGAGCTGTTTTTT. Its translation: CASSRTGKSTGELFF.

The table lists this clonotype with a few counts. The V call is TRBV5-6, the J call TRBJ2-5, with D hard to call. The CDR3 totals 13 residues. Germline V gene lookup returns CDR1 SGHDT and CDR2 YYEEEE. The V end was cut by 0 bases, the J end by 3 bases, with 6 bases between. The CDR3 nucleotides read TGTGCCAGCAGCTTGGACGACAAAGAGACCCAGTACTTC. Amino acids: CASSLDDKETQYF.

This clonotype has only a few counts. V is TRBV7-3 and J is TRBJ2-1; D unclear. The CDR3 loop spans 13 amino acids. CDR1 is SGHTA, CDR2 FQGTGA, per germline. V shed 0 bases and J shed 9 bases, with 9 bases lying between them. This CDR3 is CASSLTPNTEQFF. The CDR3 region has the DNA TGTGCCAGCAGCTTAACCCCTAACACTGAGCAGTTCTTC.

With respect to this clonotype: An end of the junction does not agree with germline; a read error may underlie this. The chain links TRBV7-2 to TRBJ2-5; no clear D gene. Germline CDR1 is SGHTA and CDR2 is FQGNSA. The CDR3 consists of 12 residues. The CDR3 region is CAGSLSQETQYF. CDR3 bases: TGTGCCGGCAGCTTAAGCCAGGAGACCCAGTACTTC.

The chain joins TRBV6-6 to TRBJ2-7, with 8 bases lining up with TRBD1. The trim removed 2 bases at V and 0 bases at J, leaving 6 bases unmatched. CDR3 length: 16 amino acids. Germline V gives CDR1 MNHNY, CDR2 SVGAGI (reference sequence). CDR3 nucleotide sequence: TGTGCCAGCAGTTACCGGGACAGGCCCATCTCCTACGAGCAGTACTTC. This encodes CASSYRDRPISYEQYF.

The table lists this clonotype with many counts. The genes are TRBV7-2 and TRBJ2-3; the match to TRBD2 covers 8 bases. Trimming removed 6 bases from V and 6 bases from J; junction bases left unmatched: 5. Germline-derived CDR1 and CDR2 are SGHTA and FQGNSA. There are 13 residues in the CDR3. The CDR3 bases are TGTGCCAGCAGACCCGGGGGGGCTGATACGCAGTATTTT. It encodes CASRPGGADTQYF.

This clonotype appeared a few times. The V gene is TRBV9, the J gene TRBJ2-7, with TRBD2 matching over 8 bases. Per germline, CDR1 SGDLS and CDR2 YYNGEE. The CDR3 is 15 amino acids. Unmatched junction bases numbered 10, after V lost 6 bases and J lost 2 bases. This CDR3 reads CASTGGAGSPYEQYF. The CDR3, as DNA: TGTGCCAGCACGGGGGGGGCAGGGAGCCCCTACGAGCAGTACTTC.

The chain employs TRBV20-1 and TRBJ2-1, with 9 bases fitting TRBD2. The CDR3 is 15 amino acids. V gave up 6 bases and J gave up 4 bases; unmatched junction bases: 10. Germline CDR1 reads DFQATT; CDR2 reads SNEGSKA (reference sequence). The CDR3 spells CSAAGGRSWYNEQFF. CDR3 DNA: TGCAGTGCGGCGGGGGGGCGAAGTTGGTACAATGAGCAGTTCTTC.

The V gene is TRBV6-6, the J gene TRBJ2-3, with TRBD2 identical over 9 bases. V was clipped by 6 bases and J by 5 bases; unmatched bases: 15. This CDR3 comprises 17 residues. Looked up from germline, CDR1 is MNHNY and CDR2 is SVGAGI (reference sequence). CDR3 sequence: CASSSGLKRGAEDTQYF. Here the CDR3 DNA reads TGTGCCAGCAGCTCCGGGTTGAAGCGGGGGGCCGAAGATACGCAGTATTTT.

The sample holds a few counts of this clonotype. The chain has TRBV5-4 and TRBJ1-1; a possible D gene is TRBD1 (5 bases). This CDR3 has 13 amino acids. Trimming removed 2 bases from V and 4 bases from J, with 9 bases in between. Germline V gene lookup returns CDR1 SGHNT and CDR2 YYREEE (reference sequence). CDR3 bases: TGTGCCAGCAGCTTCCTAACAGGCACTGAAGCTTTCTTT. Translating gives CASSFLTGTEAFF.

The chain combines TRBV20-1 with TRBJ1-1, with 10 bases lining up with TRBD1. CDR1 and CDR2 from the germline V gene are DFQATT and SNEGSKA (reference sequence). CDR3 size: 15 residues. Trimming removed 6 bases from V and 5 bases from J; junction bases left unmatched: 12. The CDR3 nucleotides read TGCAGTGCCGCCCACGGGGACAGGGGCGGGACTGAAGCTTTCTTT. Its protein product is CSAAHGDRGGTEAFF.

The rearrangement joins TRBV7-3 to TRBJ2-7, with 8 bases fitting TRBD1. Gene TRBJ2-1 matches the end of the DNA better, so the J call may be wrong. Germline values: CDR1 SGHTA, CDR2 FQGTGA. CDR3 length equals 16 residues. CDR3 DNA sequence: TGTGCCAGCAGCTTAGGTGGCCGGACAGGGATGAATGAGCAGTTCTTC. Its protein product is CASSLGGRTGMNEQFF.

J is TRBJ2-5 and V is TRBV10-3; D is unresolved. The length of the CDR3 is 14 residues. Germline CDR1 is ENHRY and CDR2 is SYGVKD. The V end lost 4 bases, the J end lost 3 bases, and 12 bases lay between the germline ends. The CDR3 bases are TGTGCCATCAGTGCCGAAGAGTTTGAAGAGACCCAGTACTTC. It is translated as CAISAEEFEETQYF.

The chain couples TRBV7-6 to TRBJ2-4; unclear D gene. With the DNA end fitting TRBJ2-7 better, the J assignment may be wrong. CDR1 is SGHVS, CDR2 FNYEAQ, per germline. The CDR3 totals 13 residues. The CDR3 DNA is TGTGCCAGCGGCCACAGCATCCTAGGCGAGCAGTACTTC. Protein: CASGHSILGEQYF.